The TCR beta chain described here comes from a study of PD-1 blockade in classical Hodgkin lymphoma. Looked up from germline, CDR1 is SGHVS and CDR2 is FQNEAQ. Trimming removed 3 bases from V and 10 bases from J, with 9 bases in between. The CDR3 covers 11 residues. Time point specified: newly diagnosed, previously untreated cHL patient sample. Researchers used magnetic negative selection to pull out pure CD4+ T cells from thawed PBMCs. The count of this clone is one. The target antigen is unknown. Study-wide findings and caveats: Why the repertoires differ is still unclear, perhaps disease activity or prior therapy. Compared with healthy donors, newly diagnosed patients reportedly showed lower baseline TCR diversity.

Assay: immunoSEQ multiplex PCR; the TCRdb copy retains only in-frame clones and omits some. The data hold 20,000 to 25,000 clones, with around 90% observed a single time. Sequenced material: CD4+ T cells from blood. The TCR comes from a human donor with classical Hodgkin lymphoma. This chain links TRBV7-8 with TRBJ2-5; D gene unclear. The CDR3 here is CASSFLVDQYF. The CDR3 nucleotides read TGTGCCAGCAGCTTCCTGGTCGACCAGTACTTC.